These 7 T cell receptor beta chains share one sample of origin, sequenced in a study of a mutant IDH1 vaccine in newly diagnosed glioma. Here immunoSEQ multiplex PCR was the method, and the copy in TCRdb shows in-frame clones only, minus some. The sample consists of roughly 38,000 clones, 82% of them appearing once. The antigens of these receptors remain unknown. Stated time point: week 47, end of study. Each dose of the vaccine consisted of 300 ug of mutant IDH1 20-mer peptide, with topical imiquimod. The material sequenced was PBMCs, taken from a glioma patient whose treatment included an IDH1 peptide vaccine. The origin of the receptors is a man between 18 and 35 years old with glioma. Some clones in this sample may be carry-over from other donors' samples.

The chain carries TRBV4-2 and TRBJ1-5; perhaps TRBD1 as D (5 bases). V dropped 2 bases and J dropped 10 bases, with 27 bases sitting between them. The length of the CDR3 is 18 residues. The germline gives CDR1 LGHNA, CDR2 YNFKEQ. The chain's CDR3 is CASSQRVEGRAGNLPQHF. CDR3 nucleotide sequence: TGTGCCAGCAGCCAAAGAGTTGAGGGCCGCGCAGGGAACTTACCCCAGCATTTT.

This clone was recorded once. The CDR3 region has the DNA TGTGCCAGCAGCTTAGATCACGGTAGCAATCAGCCCCAGCATTTT. Translated: CASSLDHGSNQPQHF. The rearrangement joins TRBV7-2 to TRBJ1-5, with D unresolved. The V end lost 1 base, the J end lost 0 bases, and 7 bases lay between the germline ends. The length of the CDR3 is 15 residues. Germline V lookup: CDR1 SGHTA, CDR2 FQGNSA.

V usage is TRBV4-3 and J usage is TRBJ2-1, with D possibly being TRBD1 (5 bases). V shed 1 base and J shed 11 bases, with 12 bases lying between them. Looked up from germline, CDR1 is LGHNA and CDR2 is YSLEER. This CDR3 comprises 13 residues. The CDR3, as DNA: TGCGCCAGCAGCCAAGTTCACGCAGGGCAGCAGTTCTTC. Protein product: CASSQVHAGQQFF.

The chain carries TRBV14 and TRBJ2-1; the D is unclear. The CDR3 contains 14 residues. The germline V gene encodes CDR1 SGHDN and CDR2 FVKESK. The germline V and J ends were trimmed by 5 bases and 0 bases, with 8 bases remaining between them. The CDR3 reads CASSRPRSYNEQFF. Here the CDR3 DNA reads TGTGCCAGCAGCAGACCCCGCTCCTACAATGAGCAGTTCTTC.

The chain links TRBV6-1 to TRBJ2-3; 7 bases line up with TRBD2. CDR3 length: 17 residues. CDR1 is MNHNS, CDR2 SASEGT, per germline. The V and J ends lost 2 bases and 2 bases, in that order; junction bases with no gene match: 10. CDR3 amino acids: CASSEIKGGGITDTQYF. The CDR3 region has the DNA TGTGCCAGCAGTGAAATAAAGGGCGGGGGAATCACAGATACGCAGTATTTT.

A single count supports this clone. The V call is TRBV7-2, the J call TRBJ1-1; perhaps TRBD1 as D (6 bases). The germline V and J ends were trimmed by 6 bases and 3 bases, with 20 bases remaining between them. In germline, CDR1 is SGHTA, CDR2 FQGNSA. This CDR3 is built from 16 residues. In DNA form, the CDR3 reads TGTGCCAGCAGTTTGGAATTAGGGGGGGCATACACTGAAGCTTTCTTT. Protein product: CASSLELGGAYTEAFF. The full variable domain, in which reference TRBV7-2 and TRBJ1-1 provide the parts outside the CDR3, is GAGVSQSPSNKVTEKGKDVELRCDPISGHTALYWYRQSLGQGLEFLIYFQGNSAPDKSGLPSDRFSAERTGGSVSTLTIQRTQQEDSAVYLCASSLELGGAYTEAFFGQGTRLTVV.

The gene calls are TRBV19 and TRBJ1-2; D perhaps matches TRBD1 (6 bases). V dropped 6 bases and J dropped 2 bases, with 13 bases sitting between them. CDR1 LNHDA and CDR2 SQIVND come from the germline V gene (reference sequence). The CDR3 runs to 14 residues. CDR3 in DNA: TGTGCCAGTAGGCCGGGGGCTTTAAACTATGGCTACACCTTC. Protein sequence: CASRPGALNYGYTF.